A single sample is the source of the 8 T cell receptor beta chains below, sequenced in a study of cytomegalovirus exposure and HLA in healthy donors. 13 Jbeta primers and 60 Vbeta primers were used for the PCR. Sequencing used immunoSEQ multiplex PCR; TCRdb keeps in-frame clones, though not all of them. This table has roughly 130,000 clones, about 80% appearing once. The specimen sequenced was PBMCs. The receptors come from a male donor in good health and CMV-seronegative.

In this sample, this clone turned up once. The chain has TRBV19 and TRBJ2-1; D perhaps matches TRBD2 (5 bases). The germline CDR1 and CDR2 sequences are LNHDA and SQIVND (reference sequence). There are 15 residues in the CDR3. V gave up 2 bases and J gave up 0 bases, with 8 bases separating them. The CDR3 coding sequence is TGTGCCAGTAGTATACCTGGGAGCTCCTACAATGAGCAGTTCTTC. Amino acids: CASSIPGSSYNEQFF.

This clone was observed a handful of times. The gene calls are TRBV12-5 and TRBJ2-7, with TRBD1 as a possible D gene (8 bases). This CDR3 has 14 amino acids. CDR1 is LGHNT and CDR2 is FRNRAP in the germline V gene. Trimming took 5 bases from V and 3 from J, leaving 14 bases between them. In DNA, the CDR3 is TGTGCTAGTGGTCTTACAGGGGGGGTCTACGAGCAGTACTTC. This gives the protein CASGLTGGVYEQYF. Complete variable domain (other parts from reference TRBV12-5 and TRBJ2-7): DARVTQTPRHKVTEMGQEVTMRCQPILGHNTVFWYRQTMMQGLELLAYFRNRAPLDDSGMPKDRFSAEMPDATLATLKIQPSEPRDSAVYFCASGLTGGVYEQYFGPGTRLTVT.

The V gene is TRBV27, the J gene TRBJ2-2; D possibly corresponds to TRBD1 (6 bases). Looked up from germline, CDR1 is MNHEY and CDR2 is SMNVEV (reference sequence). The CDR3 length is 14 residues. V was cut by 1 base and J by 7 bases, with 10 bases left in between. The CDR3 coding sequence is TGTGCCAGCAGTTTATTCAGGGGTGGCGGGGAGCTGTTTTTT. Amino acid sequence: CASSLFRGGGELFF.

A remark on this clone: Sequence at one end of the junction differs from germline and may be a read error. V is TRBV4-1 and J is TRBJ2-6, with 7 bases identical to TRBD1. This CDR3 has 18 amino acids. The V gene's germline CDR1 is MGHRA and CDR2 YSYEKL. CDR3 in amino acids: CASSQDKGGVAGANGLTF. As DNA, the CDR3 is TGCGCCAGCAGCCAAGATAAAGGGGGCGTAGCAGGGGCCAACGGCCTGACTTTC.

V and J are TRBV16 and TRBJ1-2, with D perhaps matching TRBD1 (5 bases). This CDR3 is 17 amino acids long. Trimming took off 4 bases at V and 2 bases at J, with 20 bases between the two ends. CDR1 and CDR2 from the germline V gene are KGHSY and FQNENV. In nucleotides, the CDR3 is TGTGCCAGCAGCCGCCTCCAATCGGGAGGGGCAAACTATGGCTACACCTTC. Protein product: CASSRLQSGGANYGYTF.

V usage is TRBV5-1 and J usage is TRBJ2-5; 8 bases agree with TRBD1. The CDR3 spans 14 residues. Germline V lookup: CDR1 SGHRS, CDR2 YFSETQ. With V trimmed by 7 bases and J by 5 bases, 10 bases remained unmatched. This chain's CDR3 is CASGLQGAWETQYF. DNA of the CDR3: TGCGCCAGCGGCCTTCAGGGGGCCTGGGAGACCCAGTACTTC.

The J gene is TRBJ1-2, the V gene TRBV5-6; D gene ambiguous. In germline, CDR1 is SGHDT, CDR2 YYEEEE. V lost 3 bases and J lost 3, with 15 bases in between. The CDR3 consists of 15 residues. CDR3 sequence reads: CASSSYSLGYYGYTF. CDR3 nucleotide sequence: TGTGCCAGCAGCTCCTACAGTTTAGGATACTATGGCTACACCTTC.

This chain links TRBV28 with TRBJ2-3; D may be TRBD1 (6 bases). The germline V and J ends were trimmed by 3 bases and 2 bases, with 12 bases remaining between them. Germline CDR1 MDHEN, CDR2 SYDVKM. The CDR3 sequence is 15 residues long. DNA for the CDR3: TGTGCCAGCAGTTTGTTGGGGGCCGTCACAGATACGCAGTATTTT. It is translated as CASSLLGAVTDTQYF.